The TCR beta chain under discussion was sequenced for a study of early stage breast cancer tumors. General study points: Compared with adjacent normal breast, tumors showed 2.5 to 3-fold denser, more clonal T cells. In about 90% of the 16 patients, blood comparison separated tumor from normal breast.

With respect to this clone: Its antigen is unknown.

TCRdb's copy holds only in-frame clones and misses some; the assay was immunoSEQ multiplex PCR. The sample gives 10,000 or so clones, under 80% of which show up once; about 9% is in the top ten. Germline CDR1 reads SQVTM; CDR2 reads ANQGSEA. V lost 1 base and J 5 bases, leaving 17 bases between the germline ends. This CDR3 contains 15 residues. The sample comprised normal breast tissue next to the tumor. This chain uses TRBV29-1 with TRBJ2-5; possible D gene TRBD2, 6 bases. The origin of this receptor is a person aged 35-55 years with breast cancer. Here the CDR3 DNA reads TGCAGCGTTGAAGGGAGGGCTATATCGGGCGAGACCCAGTACTTC. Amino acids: CSVEGRAISGETQYF.